The 16 T cell receptor beta chains in this list originate from one sample, sequenced in a study of blood T cells in healthy people across ages (dated by TCRdb to between 2014 and 2017). Libraries were made using 5' RACE. Sequencing was carried out with an Illumina HiSeq 2500. A second PCR of about 6 to 11 cycles was run with a J-beta primer mix and a sample-barcoded 5' primer. TCRdb reran the public reads through fastp at Q25 and MiXCR, keeping productive beta chains. Under each unique CDR3 protein, matching rows form one entry showing the most common genes and DNA. For this sample the table gives 1.2 million to 1.5 million distinct CDR3 sequences, of which around 59% were detected only once. The ten largest clones take up 5% to 7% of the sample. The sample consisted of blood. All receptors come from a man aged 18-30 years in good health.

The chain couples TRBV7-2 to TRBJ2-5; no firm D call. TRBJ2-7 matches the DNA end more closely, so the J call is doubtful. Germline CDR1 is SGHTA and CDR2 is FQGNSA. This CDR3 is built from 14 residues. CDR3 sequence: CASSLGRHPYEQYF. CDR3 nucleotide sequence: TGTGCCAGCAGCTTAGGTCGACATCCCTACGAGCAGTACTTC.

CDR3 sequence: CASSLAGEPGYTF. The CDR3, as DNA: TGTGCCAGCAGCTTAGCAGGGGAGCCTGGCTACACCTTC. The gene calls are TRBV7-9 and TRBJ1-2; D might be TRBD1 (5 bases). CDR1 and CDR2 from the germline V gene are SEHNR and FQNEAQ (reference sequence). The V end was cut by 0 bases, the J end by 7 bases, with 9 bases between. The CDR3 has 13 residues.

The V call is TRBV27, the J call TRBJ1-5; perhaps TRBD1 as D (6 bases). V was clipped by 4 bases and J by 2 bases, with 6 bases between them. The CDR3 totals 13 residues. From germline, CDR1 is MNHEY and CDR2 SMNVEV (reference sequence). In DNA form, the CDR3 reads TGTGCCAGCAGTTGGACAGGCAATCAGCCCCAGCATTTT. Residues: CASSWTGNQPQHF.

This clonotype was observed a few times. The chain has TRBV9 and TRBJ2-4; perhaps TRBD1 as D (6 bases). Germline-derived CDR1 and CDR2 are SGDLS and YYNGEE. The V gene lost 0 bases and the J gene lost 2 bases, with 12 bases spanning the gap. The CDR3 runs to 16 residues. CDR3 in amino acids: CASSVAIGGTKNIQYF. In DNA form, the CDR3 reads TGTGCCAGCAGCGTAGCGATAGGGGGTACCAAAAACATTCAGTACTTC.

The rearrangement uses TRBV2 and TRBJ2-1; 9 bases fit TRBD1. CDR3 length: 14 amino acids. Germline assignment: CDR1 SNHLY and CDR2 FYNNEI. The junction had 11 bases not matched to a gene; V was cut back by 7 bases and J by 10 bases. The CDR3 loop is CASTRDRVRGEQFF. CDR3 in DNA: TGTGCCAGCACCCGGGACAGGGTCCGAGGGGAGCAGTTCTTC.

This clonotype was seen a few times. This chain links TRBV4-3 with TRBJ2-7; the D is unclear. Germline values: CDR1 LGHNA, CDR2 YSLEER. There are 13 residues in the CDR3. V shed 0 bases and J shed 3 bases, with 6 bases lying between them. CDR3 sequence reads: CASSQDHSYEQYF. The CDR3 coding sequence is TGCGCCAGCAGCCAAGATCACAGCTACGAGCAGTACTTC.

This clonotype has more than one count but fewer than ten. The J gene is TRBJ2-4, the V gene TRBV6-2 or TRBV6-3; D is undetermined. Per the germline V gene, CDR1 is MNHEY and CDR2 is SVGEGT. The V gene lost 0 bases and the J gene lost 9 bases, with 12 bases spanning the gap. The CDR3 length is 14 residues. The DNA for the CDR3 is TGTGCCAGCAGTTACTCGAACGTGGGAACCATTCAGTACTTC. Its protein is CASSYSNVGTIQYF.

This chain joins TRBV2 and TRBJ1-1; 7 nucleotides agree with TRBD1. Trimming took 10 bases from V and 2 from J; bases not matched to a gene: 7. The CDR3 spans 13 residues. Germline V gene data show CDR1 as SNHLY and CDR2 as FYNNEI. The CDR3 region has the DNA TGTGCCACCCGACAGGGAAGAAACACTGAAGCTTTCTTT. It is translated as CATRQGRNTEAFF.

The chain links TRBV9 to TRBJ2-4, with 8 positions matching TRBD2. Unmatched junction bases numbered 15, after V lost 3 bases and J lost 13 bases. This CDR3 comprises 15 residues. The germline CDR1 and CDR2 sequences are SGDLS and YYNGEE. As DNA, the CDR3 is TGTGCCAGCAGCGCCATAGCGGGACCAAAGGCGGAGCAGTACTTC. This sequence encodes CASSAIAGPKAEQYF. Supplemented by reference TRBV9 and TRBJ2-4, the full variable domain reads DSGVTQTPKHLITATGQRVTLRCSPRSGDLSVYWYQQSLDQGLQFLIQYYNGEERAKGNILERFSAQQFPDLHSELNLSSLELGDSALYFCASSAIAGPKAEQYFGAGTRLSVL.

This chain connects TRBV9 to TRBJ2-1, with a weak D call TRBD1 (6 bases). Per germline, CDR1 SGDLS and CDR2 YYNGEE. Trimming removed 0 bases from V and 5 bases from J, with 9 bases in between. The CDR3 sequence is 14 residues long. The CDR3 DNA reads TGTGCCAGCAGCGTAGAGGACAGTAACAATGAGCAGTTCTTC. This gives the protein CASSVEDSNNEQFF. The full variable domain, rest sourced from reference TRBV9 and TRBJ2-1, is DSGVTQTPKHLITATGQRVTLRCSPRSGDLSVYWYQQSLDQGLQFLIQYYNGEERAKGNILERFSAQQFPDLHSELNLSSLELGDSALYFCASSVEDSNNEQFFGPGTRLTVL.

This clonotype was observed a few times. The chain uses TRBV4-1 and TRBJ2-3; weak D call: TRBD1 (5 bases). V lost 3 bases to trimming and J lost 13 bases, with 17 bases between them. The germline V gene encodes CDR1 MGHRA and CDR2 YSYEKL. CDR3 length: 13 residues. CDR3 coding DNA: TGCGCCAGCAGCCACTACGGACATGAGGAAGAGTATTTT. It encodes CASSHYGHEEEYF.

The chain combines TRBV27 with TRBJ2-5; either TRBD1 or TRBD2 may supply D (5 bases each). The CDR3 contains 15 residues. Trimming took off 8 bases at V and 4 bases at J, with 20 bases between the two ends. The germline gives CDR1 MNHEY, CDR2 SMNVEV (reference sequence). The CDR3 coding sequence is TGTGCCAGCTGCAACCTACGGACACTAGGAGAGACCCAGTACTTC. This gives the protein CASCNLRTLGETQYF.

On this clonotype itself: This could be a read error, since a much larger clone is one nucleotide away. V usage is TRBV4-1 and J usage is TRBJ2-6, with no clear D. The CDR3 loop spans 15 amino acids. Per germline, CDR1 MGHRA and CDR2 YSYEKL. V was clipped by 1 base and J by 5 bases, with 9 bases between them. The CDR3 loop reads CASSQVASRANVLTF. The CDR3 nucleotides read TGCGCCAGCAGCCAAGTTGCGTCTAGGGCCAACGTCCTGACTTTC.

This clonotype came up a few times. The genes are TRBV4-1 and TRBJ1-5; maybe TRBD1 (6 bases). The V gene lost 0 bases and the J gene lost 5 bases, with 14 bases spanning the gap. The CDR3 loop spans 16 amino acids. Germline V gene data show CDR1 as MGHRA and CDR2 as YSYEKL. The CDR3 DNA sequence: TGCGCCAGCAGCCAAGAAGGGGGGCGATTGCATCAGCCCCAGCATTTT. This gives the protein CASSQEGGRLHQPQHF.

The V call is TRBV5-1, the J call TRBJ2-4, with D possibly matching TRBD2 (6 bases). The tail of the sequence fits TRBJ2-7 better, so the J call may be wrong. CDR3 size: 14 residues. The germline V gene has CDR1 SGHRS and CDR2 YFSETQ. In DNA, the CDR3 is TGCGCCAGCAGCTTGGAATGGGGGGTCTACGAGCAGTACTTC. Translating it yields CASSLEWGVYEQYF.

The sample holds a few counts of this clonotype. The chain employs TRBV18 and TRBJ2-5; 11 positions match TRBD1. With V trimmed by 5 bases and J by 3 bases, 5 bases remained unmatched. The germline V gene has CDR1 KGHSH and CDR2 LQKENI. The CDR3 is 15 residues long. For the CDR3, the DNA is TGTGCCAGCTCAACAGGACAGGGGGCGAAAGAGACCCAGTACTTC. Amino acids: CASSTGQGAKETQYF.